This T cell receptor (beta chain) appears in the sequencing data of a study of T cells in Graves' hyperthyroidism and ophthalmopathy. Study outcomes and limitations: A 13 V-J signature model discriminated ophthalmopathy versus stable hyperthyroidism.

In this sample, this clonotype turned up a few times. The antigen is unknown. The CDR3 spans 15 residues. With 3 bases removed from V and 0 bases from J, the gap between germline ends came to 9 bases. Germline V gene sequence: CDR1 PRHDT, CDR2 FYEKMQ (reference sequence). RNA transcripts served as the template for amplifying TCR beta CDR3 regions. With the HTBI primer set, the TCR CDR3 went through a first round of RT-PCR. MiXCR, applied by TCRdb to the multiplex PCR reads, yields one record per CDR3 protein. Of under 700,000 distinct CDR3 sequences in the sample, under 60% were seen once. The TCR comes from a woman aged 18-30 years with Graves' hyperthyroidism. The sample consisted of peripheral blood or thyroid tissue (not recorded which). The V and J genes are TRBV13 and TRBJ1-3; D is perhaps TRBD1 (5 bases). CDR3 in DNA: TGTGCCAGCAGCTTGGGGGTCCTCTCTGGAAACACCATATATTTT. It encodes CASSLGVLSGNTIYF.